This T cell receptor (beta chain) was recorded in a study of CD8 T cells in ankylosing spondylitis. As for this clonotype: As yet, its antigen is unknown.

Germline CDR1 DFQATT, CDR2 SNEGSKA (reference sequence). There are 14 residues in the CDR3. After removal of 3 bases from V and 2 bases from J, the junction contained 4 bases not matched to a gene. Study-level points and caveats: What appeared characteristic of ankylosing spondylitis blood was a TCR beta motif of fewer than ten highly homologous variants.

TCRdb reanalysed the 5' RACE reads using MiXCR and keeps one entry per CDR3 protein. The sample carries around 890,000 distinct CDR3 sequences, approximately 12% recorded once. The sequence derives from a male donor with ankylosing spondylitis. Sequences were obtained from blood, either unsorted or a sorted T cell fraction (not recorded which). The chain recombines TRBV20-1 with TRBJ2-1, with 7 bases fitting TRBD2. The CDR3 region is CSASRSGTYNEQFF. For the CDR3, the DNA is TGCAGTGCTAGTCGGAGCGGGACCTACAATGAGCAGTTCTTC.